This T cell receptor (beta chain) is from a study of cytomegalovirus exposure and HLA in healthy donors (dated by TCRdb to the late 2010s). The study in broad terms: According to a later analysis, the 120 or so validation repertoires were produced on the same platform as the 666 repertoires of the first cohort. High-throughput TCR immunosequencing, statistical association of individual TCRs with disease status, and machine learning were combined to predict cytomegalovirus infection status. In addition to the first cohort of 500 to 850 subjects, a separate validation cohort of 130 or so different subjects was used. The aim of the study was to test whether cataloging public T cell receptors could identify signatures of past pathogen exposure.

For this clone: The antigen this receptor binds is unknown. Base quality data are lacking; no much larger clone is found one base away.

Counted from cysteine to phenylalanine, this CDR3 has 14 amino acids. The read is trimmed to its CDR3 DNA, 42 bases read in frame from base 1. Taken from the germline V gene, the CDR1 and CDR2 loops are SNHLY and FYNNEI. Clipping removes 6 bases from V and 8 bases from J, with 9 as the unmatched junction base count. The donors belonged to the validation cohort of 120 subjects, which was separate from the approximately 610-subject first cohort. The library was made by the immunoSEQ multiplex PCR assay. On the study's bioinformatics: To diagnose cytomegalovirus status from the catalog of TCR beta chain sequences, a statistical classification framework was built. TCRdb stores this immuneACCESS table with in-frame sequences only. Part of the clones is absent; in the studies checked, under half of the shortfall reflects unresolved V genes, and no reason is known for the rest. V, J and clone size reflect that table, while D and trimming were determined from the DNA. The sample includes 150,000 to 200,000 clones, with roughly four fifths observed a single time. Clones ranked in the top ten supply around 2.8% of the sample.

Paper-wide results and their limitations: The authors suggested that the approach could potentially be extended to other disease states and immunological phenotypes. While some public TCRs were present in many individuals, most TCR sequences turned up only very rarely across donors. A few of the identified cytomegalovirus-associated TCR beta chains were confirmed in vitro to be specific for cytomegalovirus antigens. In both the original and validation cohorts, the classifier was reported to diagnose cytomegalovirus status with high specificity and sensitivity. A later analysis lacked HLA typing for the validation cohort, so it scored co-occurrence in that cohort across all 110 or so repertoires. The study gave a list of 150 to 200 TCR beta chains associated with cytomegalovirus. A later analysis found that TCRs clustered in the first cohort also tended to co-occur in the roughly 120 validation repertoires, with approximately 94% of cluster scores above 0.

The receptor's source is a woman aged 18 to 35 in good health and CMV-seropositive. Sample: PBMCs. The sequence links TRBV2 to TRBJ1-4; TRBD1 fits 7 bases in the junction. The sequence in DNA is TGTGCCAGCAGAGGGACAGCGGCAATCGAAAAACTGTTTTTT. This sequence encodes CASRGTAAIEKLFF.